Reported below is one T cell receptor beta chain. RNA transcripts yielded amplified TCR beta CDR3 regions. The HTBI primer set drove a first-round RT-PCR of the TCR CDR3. TCRdb reprocessed the multiplex PCR reads with MiXCR, giving one entry per CDR3 protein. The top ten hold just over 8% of the sample, which has 560,000 or so distinct CDR3 sequences, 40% to 55% seen once. These data come from a study of T cells in Graves' hyperthyroidism and ophthalmopathy. The germline V gene has CDR1 DFQATT and CDR2 SNEGSKA (reference sequence). Between the trimmed V and J ends, which lost 0 bases and 0 bases, there was a span of 12 bases. The CDR3 runs to 15 residues.

The J gene is TRBJ2-7, the V gene TRBV20-1; a possible D gene is TRBD2 (5 bases). The source of this sequence is a young woman with Graves' hyperthyroidism. Sequencing used peripheral blood or thyroid tissue (not recorded which). The CDR3, as DNA: TGCAGTGCTAGAGATATGCTAGGGAGCTCCTACGAGCAGTACTTC. Its protein is CSARDMLGSSYEQYF.